This T cell receptor (beta chain) was profiled in a study of CD8 T cells in ankylosing spondylitis. Study results and caveats: The study identified a TCR beta motif of under ten highly homologous variants that appeared characteristic of ankylosing spondylitis blood. Disease-associated clones were reportedly significantly overrepresented in matched ankylosing spondylitis synovial fluid.

Via MiXCR, TCRdb re-called the 5' RACE reads, giving one row per CDR3 protein. Of about 800,000 distinct CDR3 sequences listed, about 11% were seen once; the top ten hold 0.51%. This clonotype has just a few counts. The antigen is undetermined. V was trimmed by 10 bases and J by 2 bases, leaving 21 bases between them. The germline V gene encodes CDR1 KGHSH and CDR2 LQKENI. This CDR3 is built from 16 residues. The chain uses TRBV18 and TRBJ2-1, with D maybe TRBD1 (6 bases). The clonotype comes from a male donor with ankylosing spondylitis. Sequencing was performed on blood, either unsorted or a sorted T cell fraction (not recorded which). CDR3 bases: TGTGCCACCCACGGGGTTAGGGACATAACCTACAATGAGCAGTTCTTC. This gives the protein CATHGVRDITYNEQFF.